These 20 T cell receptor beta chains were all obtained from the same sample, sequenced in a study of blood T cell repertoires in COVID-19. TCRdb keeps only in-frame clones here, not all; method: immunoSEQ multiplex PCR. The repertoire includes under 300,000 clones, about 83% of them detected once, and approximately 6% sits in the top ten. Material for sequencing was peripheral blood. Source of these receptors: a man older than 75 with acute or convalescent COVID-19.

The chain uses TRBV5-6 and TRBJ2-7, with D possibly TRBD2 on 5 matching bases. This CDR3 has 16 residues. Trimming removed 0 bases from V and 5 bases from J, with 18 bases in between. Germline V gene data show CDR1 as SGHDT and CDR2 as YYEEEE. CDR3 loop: CASSLVGSSRRHEQYF. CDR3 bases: TGTGCCAGCAGCTTGGTGGGGAGCTCTCGTCGGCACGAGCAGTACTTC.

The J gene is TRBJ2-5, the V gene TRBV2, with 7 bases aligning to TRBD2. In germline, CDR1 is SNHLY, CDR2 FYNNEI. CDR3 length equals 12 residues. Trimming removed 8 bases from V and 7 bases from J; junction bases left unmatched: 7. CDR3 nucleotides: TGTGCCAGCCGGACTAGTGTTGGGACCCAGTACTTC. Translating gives CASRTSVGTQYF.

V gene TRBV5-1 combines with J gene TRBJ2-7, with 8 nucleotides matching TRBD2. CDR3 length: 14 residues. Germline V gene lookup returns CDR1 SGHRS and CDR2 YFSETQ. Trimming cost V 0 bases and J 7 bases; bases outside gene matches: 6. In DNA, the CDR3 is TGCGCCAGCAGCTTGGCTGCCGGGACTAGTGAGCAGTACTTC. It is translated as CASSLAAGTSEQYF.

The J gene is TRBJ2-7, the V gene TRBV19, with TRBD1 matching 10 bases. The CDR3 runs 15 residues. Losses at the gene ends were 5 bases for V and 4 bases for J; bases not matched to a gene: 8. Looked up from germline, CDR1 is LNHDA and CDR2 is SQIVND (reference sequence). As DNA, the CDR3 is TGTGCCAGTAGTGCGCCCGGGACAGGGGTTTACGAGCAGTACTTC. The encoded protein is CASSAPGTGVYEQYF.

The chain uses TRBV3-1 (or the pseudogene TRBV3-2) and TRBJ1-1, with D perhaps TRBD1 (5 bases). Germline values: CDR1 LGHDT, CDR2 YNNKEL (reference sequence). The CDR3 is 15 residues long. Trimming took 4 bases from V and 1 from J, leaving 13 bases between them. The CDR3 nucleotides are TGTGCCAGCAGCCCCAAAACTGGGGCGAACACTGAAGCTTTCTTT. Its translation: CASSPKTGANTEAFF.

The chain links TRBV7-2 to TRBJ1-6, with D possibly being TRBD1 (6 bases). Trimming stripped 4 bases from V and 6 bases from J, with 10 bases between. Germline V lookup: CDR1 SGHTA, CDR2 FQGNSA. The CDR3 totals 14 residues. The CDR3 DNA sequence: TGTGCCAGCAGCTCGACAGGCCTTAATTCACCCCTCCACTTT. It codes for CASSSTGLNSPLHF.

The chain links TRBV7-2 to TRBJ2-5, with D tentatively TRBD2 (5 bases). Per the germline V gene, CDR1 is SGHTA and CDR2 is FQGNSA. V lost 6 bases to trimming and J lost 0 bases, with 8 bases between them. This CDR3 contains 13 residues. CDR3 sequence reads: CASSTRYQETQYF. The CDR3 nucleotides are TGTGCCAGCAGTACTAGGTACCAAGAGACCCAGTACTTC.

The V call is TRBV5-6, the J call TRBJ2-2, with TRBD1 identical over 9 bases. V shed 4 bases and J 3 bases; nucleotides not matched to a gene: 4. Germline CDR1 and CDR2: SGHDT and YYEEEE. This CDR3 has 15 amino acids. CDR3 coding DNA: TGTGCCAGCAGCACCGGGACAGGGTACACCGGGGAGCTGTTTTTT. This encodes CASSTGTGYTGELFF.

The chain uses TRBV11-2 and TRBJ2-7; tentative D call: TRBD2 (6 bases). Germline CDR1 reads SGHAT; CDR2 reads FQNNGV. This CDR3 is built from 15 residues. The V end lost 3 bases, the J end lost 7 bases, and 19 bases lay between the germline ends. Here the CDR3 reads CASSLAPSGGGEQYF. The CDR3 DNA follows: TGTGCCAGCAGCTTGGCCCCGTCCGGGGGAGGAGAGCAGTACTTC.

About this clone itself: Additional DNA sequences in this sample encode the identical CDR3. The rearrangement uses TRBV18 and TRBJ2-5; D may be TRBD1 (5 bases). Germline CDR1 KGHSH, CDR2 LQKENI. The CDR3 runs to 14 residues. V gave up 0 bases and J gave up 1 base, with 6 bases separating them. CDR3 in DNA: TGTGCCAGCTCACCACCAGGGGCCCAAGAGACCCAGTACTTC. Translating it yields CASSPPGAQETQYF.

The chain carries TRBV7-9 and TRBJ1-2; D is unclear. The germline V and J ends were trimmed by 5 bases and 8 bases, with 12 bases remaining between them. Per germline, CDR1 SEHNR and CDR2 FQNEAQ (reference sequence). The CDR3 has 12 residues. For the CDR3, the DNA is TGTGCCAGCAGCCCGGTTGTGGGCGGCTACACCTTC. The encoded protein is CASSPVVGGYTF. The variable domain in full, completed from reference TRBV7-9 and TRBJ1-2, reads DTGVSQNPRHKITKRGQNVTFRCDPISEHNRLYWYRQTLGQGPEFLTYFQNEAQLEKSRLLSDRFSAERPKGSFSTLEIQRTEQGDSAMYLCASSPVVGGYTFGSGTRLTVV.

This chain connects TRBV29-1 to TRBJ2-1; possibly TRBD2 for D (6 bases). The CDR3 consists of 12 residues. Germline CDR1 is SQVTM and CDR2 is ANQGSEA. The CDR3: CLAWSSYNEQFF. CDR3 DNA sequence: TGCCTAGCGTGGAGCTCCTACAATGAGCAGTTCTTC.

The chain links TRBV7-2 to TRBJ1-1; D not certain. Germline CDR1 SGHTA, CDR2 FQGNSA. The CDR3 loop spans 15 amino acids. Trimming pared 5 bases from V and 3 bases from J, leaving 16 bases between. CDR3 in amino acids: CASSPRAAGDTEAFF. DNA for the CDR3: TGTGCCAGCAGCCCGAGGGCAGCTGGGGACACTGAAGCTTTCTTT.

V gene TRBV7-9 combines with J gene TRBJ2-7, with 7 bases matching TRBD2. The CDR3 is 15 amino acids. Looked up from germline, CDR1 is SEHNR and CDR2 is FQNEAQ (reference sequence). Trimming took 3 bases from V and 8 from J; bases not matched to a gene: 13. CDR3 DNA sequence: TGTGCCAGCAGCTTCGGGGCTAGCGGTGGACTCCAGCAGTACTTC. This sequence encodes CASSFGASGGLQQYF. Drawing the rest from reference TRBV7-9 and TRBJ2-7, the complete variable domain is DTGVSQNPRHKITKRGQNVTFRCDPISEHNRLYWYRQTLGQGPEFLTYFQNEAQLEKSRLLSDRFSAERPKGSFSTLEIQRTEQGDSAMYLCASSFGASGGLQQYFGPGTRLTVT.

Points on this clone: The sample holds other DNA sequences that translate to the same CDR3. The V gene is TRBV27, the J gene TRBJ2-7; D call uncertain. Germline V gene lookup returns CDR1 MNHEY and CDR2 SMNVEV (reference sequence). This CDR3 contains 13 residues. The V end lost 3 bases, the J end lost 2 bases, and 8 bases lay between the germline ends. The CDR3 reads CASSLGPTYEQYF. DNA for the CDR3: TGTGCCAGCAGTTTGGGCCCTACCTACGAGCAGTACTTC.

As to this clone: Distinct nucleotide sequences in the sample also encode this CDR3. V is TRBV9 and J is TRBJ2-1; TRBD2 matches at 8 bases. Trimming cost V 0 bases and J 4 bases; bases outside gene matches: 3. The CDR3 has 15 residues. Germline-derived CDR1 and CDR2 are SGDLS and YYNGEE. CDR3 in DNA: TGTGCCAGCAGCGTAGGGCCTAGCGGGTACAATGAGCAGTTCTTC. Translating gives CASSVGPSGYNEQFF.

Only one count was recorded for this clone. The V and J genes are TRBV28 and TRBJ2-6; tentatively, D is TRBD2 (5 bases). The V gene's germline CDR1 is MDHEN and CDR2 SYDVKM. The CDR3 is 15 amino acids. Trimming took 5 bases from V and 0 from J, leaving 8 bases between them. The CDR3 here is CASSLGSSGANVLTF. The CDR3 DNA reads TGTGCCAGCAGTCTAGGGAGCTCTGGGGCCAACGTCCTGACTTTC.

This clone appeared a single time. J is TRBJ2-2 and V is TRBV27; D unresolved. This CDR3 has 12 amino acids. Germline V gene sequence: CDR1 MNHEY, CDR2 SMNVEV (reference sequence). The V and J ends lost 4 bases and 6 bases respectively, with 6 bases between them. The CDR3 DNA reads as TGTGCCAGCAGTTCCTTCCCCGGGGAGCTGTTTTTT. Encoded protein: CASSSFPGELFF.

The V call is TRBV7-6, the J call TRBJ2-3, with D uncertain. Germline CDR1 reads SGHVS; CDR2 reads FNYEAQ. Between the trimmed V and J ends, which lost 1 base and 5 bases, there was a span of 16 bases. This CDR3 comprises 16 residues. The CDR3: CASSLGRLVRGDTQYF. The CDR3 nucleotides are TGTGCCAGCAGCTTAGGCAGACTCGTTCGCGGAGATACGCAGTATTTT.

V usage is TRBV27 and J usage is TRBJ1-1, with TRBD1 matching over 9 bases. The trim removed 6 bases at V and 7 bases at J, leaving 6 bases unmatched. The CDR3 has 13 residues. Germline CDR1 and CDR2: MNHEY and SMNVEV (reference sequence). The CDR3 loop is CASRLQGAGEAFF. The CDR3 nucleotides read TGTGCCAGCAGACTACAGGGGGCAGGTGAAGCTTTCTTT.